This is a list of T cell receptor beta chains from one sample in a study of lymphopenia after photon versus proton radiotherapy. Measured with immunoSEQ multiplex PCR; TCRdb has only the in-frame clones, and not every one. The sample lists approximately 71,000 clones; about nine tenths were seen once. The input for sequencing was peripheral blood, taken from a patient treated with photon-based radiotherapy. These receptors were collected from a woman aged 70-85 years with pancreatic cancer. The CDR3 runs from the conserved cysteine through the conserved F or W. The order of the fields is clone size, V gene, D gene, J gene, CDR3 protein, CDR3 DNA. A D gene is named only where the DNA matches it firmly. Not every row has a clone size; where given, it reads once, few, many or a size class.

-,TRBV2,-,TRBJ2-5,CASRSRDGQETQYF,TGTGCCAGCAGGTCCAGGGATGGCCAAGAGACCCAGTACTTC
-,TRBV2,-,TRBJ2-7,CASMGVRDSEQYF,TGTGCCAGCATGGGGGTCCGGGACTCCGAGCAGTACTTC
-,TRBV29-1,-,TRBJ1-2,CSVDSDGYTF,TGCAGCGTCGACTCGGATGGCTACACCTTC
-,TRBV19,-,TRBJ2-3,CASSRLASSTDTQYF,TGTGCCAGTAGTAGGTTAGCGTCTAGCACAGATACGCAGTATTTT
-,TRBV14,TRBD2,TRBJ2-3,CASSQDLKLARRDTQYF,TGTGCCAGCAGCCAAGACCTGAAACTAGCGCGGCGGGATACGCAGTATTTT
few,TRBV25-1,TRBD1,TRBJ2-7,CASSARSRDRGTYEQYF,TGTGCCAGCAGTGCAAGGAGCCGGGACAGGGGAACCTACGAGCAGTACTTC
-,TRBV6-1,-,TRBJ2-2,CASSVRETGELFF,TGTGCCAGCAGTGTCCGCGAGACCGGGGAGCTGTTTTTT
-,TRBV28,-,TRBJ1-4,CASSYSLGQADATNEKLFF,TGTGCCAGCAGTTATAGCTTGGGACAAGCCGACGCAACTAATGAAAAACTGTTTTTT
once,TRBV5-4,TRBD2,TRBJ2-2,CASSPGLAGGPVGELFF,TGTGCCAGCAGCCCGGGACTAGCGGGAGGGCCAGTCGGGGAGCTGTTTTTT
-,TRBV7-2,TRBD2,TRBJ2-3,CASSPRLAGGPADTQYF,TGTGCCAGCAGCCCTAGACTAGCGGGAGGGCCAGCAGATACGCAGTATTTT
-,TRBV7-8,-,TRBJ1-1,CASTKDVNTEAFF,TGTGCCAGCACCAAGGACGTGAACACTGAAGCTTTCTTT
-,TRBV4-3,TRBD1,TRBJ2-5,CASSQSTGTGRKTQYF,TGCGCCAGCAGCCAATCCACCGGGACAGGGAGGAAGACCCAGTACTTC
-,TRBV11-2,-,TRBJ1-3,CASSLWAALLSGNTIYF,TGTGCCAGCAGCTTGTGGGCAGCGCTACTCTCTGGAAACACCATATATTTT
-,TRBV7-6,TRBD2,TRBJ2-2,CASSHRHTSVTGELFF,TGTGCCAGCAGCCATCGCCATACTAGCGTGACCGGGGAGCTGTTTTTT
once,TRBV5-1,-,TRBJ2-2,CASSLGPNTGELFF,TGCGCCAGCAGCTTGGGTCCGAACACCGGGGAGCTGTTTTTT
-,TRBV5-1,-,TRBJ2-2,CASSLLGVSTGELFF,TGCGCCAGCAGCTTGCTAGGGGTTTCCACCGGGGAGCTGTTTTTT
few,TRBV7-2,-,TRBJ1-3,CASSLEPSSGNTIYF,TGTGCCAGCAGCTTAGAACCCAGCTCTGGAAACACCATATATTTT
-,TRBV21-1,-,TRBJ1-5,CASSKSGQINQPQHF,TGTGCCAGCAGCAAAAGCGGACAGATAAATCAGCCCCAGCATTTT
-,TRBV5-6,-,TRBJ2-1,CASKLSHRDQGWHEQFF,TGTGCCAGCAAATTGTCGCACCGGGACCAGGGGTGGCATGAGCAGTTCTTC
-,TRBV29-1,TRBD2,TRBJ2-1,CSVVLASGARYNEQFF,TGCAGCGTTGTGTTGGCTAGCGGGGCCCGCTACAATGAGCAGTTCTTC
-,TRBV9,-,TRBJ1-2,CASSVEGPRGYGYTF,TGTGCCAGCAGCGTAGAGGGCCCCCGGGGTTACGGCTACACCTTC
-,TRBV5-1,-,TRBJ1-1,CASSLSGVVTEAFF,TGCGCCAGCAGCTTGTCAGGGGTAGTCACTGAAGCTTTCTTT
-,TRBV4-1,-,TRBJ1-5,CASSQDGGSPQHF,TGCGCCAGCAGCCAAGATGGGGGGTCGCCCCAGCATTTT
medium-sized,TRBV19,TRBD2,TRBJ2-1,CASSRGGSPYNEQFF,TGTGCCAGTAGTAGGGGCGGGAGTCCCTACAATGAGCAGTTCTTC
-,TRBV6-1,-,TRBJ2-1,CASSYNEQFF,TGTGCCAGCAGCTATAATGAGCAGTTCTTC
-,TRBV27,-,TRBJ2-1,CASGATIRYNEQFF,TGTGCCAGCGGAGCTACTATACGCTACAATGAGCAGTTCTTC
-,TRBV7-2,-,TRBJ1-2,CASSQLPRDWGYTF,TGTGCCAGCAGTCAACTGCCCAGGGATTGGGGCTACACCTTC
-,TRBV5-1,TRBD2,TRBJ2-7,CASSLGEREANYEQYF,TGCGCCAGCAGCTTGGGTGAGCGGGAGGCAAACTACGAGCAGTACTTC
once,TRBV2,TRBD2,TRBJ2-7,CASSGGRLAGDKDEQYF,TGTGCCAGCAGTGGGGGGAGGCTAGCGGGAGATAAGGACGAGCAGTACTTC